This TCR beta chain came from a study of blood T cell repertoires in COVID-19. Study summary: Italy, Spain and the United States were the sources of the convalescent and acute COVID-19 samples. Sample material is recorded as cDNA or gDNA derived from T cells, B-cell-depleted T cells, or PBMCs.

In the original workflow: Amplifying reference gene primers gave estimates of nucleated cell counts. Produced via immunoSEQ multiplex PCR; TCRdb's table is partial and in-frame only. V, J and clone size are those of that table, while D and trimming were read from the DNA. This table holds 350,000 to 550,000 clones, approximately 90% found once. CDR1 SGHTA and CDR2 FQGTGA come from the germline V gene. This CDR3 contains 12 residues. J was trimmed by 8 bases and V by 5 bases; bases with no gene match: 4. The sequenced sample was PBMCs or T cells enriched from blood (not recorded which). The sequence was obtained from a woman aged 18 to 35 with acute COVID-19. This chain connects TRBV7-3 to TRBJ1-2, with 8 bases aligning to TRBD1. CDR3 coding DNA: TGTGCCAGCAGCGCTGCAGGGGGCGGCTACACCTTC. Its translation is CASSAAGGGYTF. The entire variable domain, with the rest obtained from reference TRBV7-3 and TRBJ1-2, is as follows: GAGVSQTPSNKVTEKGKYVELRCDPISGHTALYWYRQSLGQGPEFLIYFQGTGAADDSGLPNDRFFAVRPEGSVSTLKIQRTERGDSAVYLCASSAAGGGYTFGSGTRLTVV.